This TCR beta chain derives from a study of T-cell reconstitution after alpha-beta-depleted transplantation in children. This clonotype was detected only a few times. The TCRbeta library incorporated unique molecular identifiers. TCRdb itself ran the PCR reads through MiXCR, one entry per CDR3 protein. The repertoire consists of some 80,000 distinct CDR3 sequences, with roughly 20% occurring once and the leading ten covering roughly half. CDR3 length equals 12 residues. With 4 bases removed from V and 8 bases from J, the gap between germline ends came to 8 bases. The germline gives CDR1 SEHNR, CDR2 FQNEAQ (reference sequence).

This chain uses TRBV7-9 with TRBJ2-2; D is unclear. The clonotype comes from a male patient aged 2 to 9 who had a stem cell transplant for acute lymphoblastic leukemia, so the T cells may come from the graft donor. Specimen: PBMCs, mostly from graft donor cells, collected 360 days after TCRalphabeta/CD19-depleted stem cell transplant. CDR3 DNA: TGTGCCAGCAGCTCCGCTACTGGGGAGCTGTTTTTT. Protein sequence: CASSSATGELFF.